A single sample is the source of the 27 T cell receptor beta chains below, sequenced in a study of blood T cell repertoires in COVID-19. Measured with immunoSEQ multiplex PCR; TCRdb has only the in-frame clones, and not every one. In the table there are about 83,000 clones, about 85% of which are singletons. Sequencing was done on a sample of peripheral blood. These receptors all stem from a woman aged 45-65 years with active or convalescent COVID-19.

The CDR3 reads CASSMSGHNQETQYF. The CDR3 nucleotides read TGCGCCAGCAGCATGTCAGGACACAACCAAGAGACCCAGTACTTC. This chain joins TRBV5-1 and TRBJ2-5; possible D gene TRBD1, 5 bases. The germline V gene has CDR1 SGHRS and CDR2 YFSETQ. CDR3 size: 15 residues. The germline V and J ends were trimmed by 4 bases and 0 bases, with 13 bases remaining between them. The variable domain in full, completed from reference TRBV5-1 and TRBJ2-5, reads KAGVTQTPRYLIKTRGQQVTLSCSPISGHRSVSWYQQTPGQGLQFLFEYFSETQRNKGNFPGRFSGRQFSNSRSEMNVSTLELGDSALYLCASSMSGHNQETQYFGPGTRLLVL.

The J gene is TRBJ2-5, the V gene TRBV11-2; TRBD1 is a possible D gene (6 bases). The germline CDR1 and CDR2 sequences are SGHAT and FQNNGV. V was cut by 0 bases and J by 5 bases, with 13 bases left in between. The CDR3 sequence is 15 residues long. CDR3 DNA: TGTGCCAGCAGCTTAGATCCCTACAGGGACGAGACCCAGTACTTC. Its translation: CASSLDPYRDETQYF.

This clone was seen only a few times. J is TRBJ1-2 and V is TRBV2; D gene uncertain. This CDR3 contains 15 residues. Germline-derived CDR1 and CDR2 are SNHLY and FYNNEI. Trimming pared 2 bases from V and 4 bases from J, leaving 14 bases between. This CDR3 reads CASSETPGLGYGYTF. In nucleotides, the CDR3 is TGTGCCAGCAGTGAAACGCCGGGTCTCGGCTATGGCTACACCTTC.

V gene TRBV6-2 or TRBV6-3 combines with J gene TRBJ2-3, with 8 positions matching TRBD1. CDR3 size: 17 residues. The germline CDR1 and CDR2 sequences are MNHEY and SVGEGT. V was clipped by 2 bases and J by 3 bases; unmatched bases: 10. Here the CDR3 reads CASSYPLGQGRTDTQYF. CDR3 DNA: TGTGCCAGCAGTTACCCCTTAGGACAGGGACGGACAGATACGCAGTATTTT.

The chain couples TRBV6-5 to TRBJ1-2; D gene ambiguous. CDR1 and CDR2 from the germline V gene are MNHEY and SVGAGI. Trimming left V 0 bases short and J 0 bases short, with 11 bases between. This CDR3 contains 16 residues. CDR3: CASSYSMLGANYGYTF. DNA for the CDR3: TGTGCCAGCAGTTACTCTATGCTCGGAGCTAACTATGGCTACACCTTC.

This clone was observed a handful of times. The chain employs TRBV18 and TRBJ2-5; D is ambiguous. The length of the CDR3 is 13 residues. Germline CDR1 is KGHSH and CDR2 is LQKENI. Trimming removed 4 bases from V and 2 bases from J, with 8 bases in between. CDR3 protein: CASSQDFQETQYF. The CDR3 DNA reads as TGTGCCAGCTCACAAGACTTTCAAGAGACCCAGTACTTC. Drawing the rest from reference TRBV18 and TRBJ2-5, the complete variable domain is NAGVMQNPRHLVRRRGQEARLRCSPMKGHSHVYWYRQLPEEGLKFMVYLQKENIIDESGMPKERFSAEFPKEGPSILRIQQVVRGDSAAYFCASSQDFQETQYFGPGTRLLVL.

The chain uses TRBV25-1 and TRBJ1-1; D is unclear. This CDR3 has 12 amino acids. Trimming removed 5 bases at V and 1 base at J, with 5 bases between. CDR1 is MGHDK and CDR2 is SYGVNS in the germline V gene. Written as DNA, the CDR3 is TGTGCCAGCAGTATTAGGAACACTGAAGCTTTCTTT. Its protein product is CASSIRNTEAFF. The variable domain in full, completed from reference TRBV25-1 and TRBJ1-1, reads EADIYQTPRYLVIGTGKKITLECSQTMGHDKMYWYQQDPGMELHLIHYSYGVNSTEKGDLSSESTVSRIRTEHFPLTLESARPSHTSQYLCASSIRNTEAFFGQGTRLTVV.

The chain employs TRBV5-4 and TRBJ2-2; the match to TRBD1 covers 9 bases. Germline lookup yields CDR1 SGHNT and CDR2 YYREEE (reference sequence). Unmatched junction bases numbered 10, after V lost 7 bases and J lost 6 bases. This CDR3 spans 15 amino acids. The chain's CDR3 is CASGTGTGSPGELFF. CDR3 nucleotides: TGTGCCAGCGGGACCGGGACAGGGAGTCCCGGGGAGCTGTTTTTT.

The chain is built from TRBV28 and TRBJ1-2; tentatively, D is TRBD1 (6 bases). Germline-derived CDR1 and CDR2 are MDHEN and SYDVKM. Trimming removed 6 bases at V and 0 bases at J, with 11 bases between. The CDR3 covers 14 residues. CDR3 bases: TGTGCCAGCAGCGGGGGGGGCACTAACTATGGCTACACCTTC. Translation: CASSGGGTNYGYTF.

V usage is TRBV12-5 and J usage is TRBJ1-2, with a possible D match to TRBD1 (6 bases). V lost 5 bases, J lost 8 bases, and 9 bases lay in between. The germline V gene has CDR1 LGHNT and CDR2 FRNRAP. This CDR3 has 11 amino acids. The CDR3 sequence: CASGPRGGYTF. The CDR3 DNA follows: TGTGCTAGTGGTCCCAGGGGAGGCTACACCTTC.

V gene TRBV5-5 combines with J gene TRBJ1-2; 10 nucleotides align to TRBD1. The ends lost 6 bases at V and 0 bases at J; junction bases unmatched: 5. The CDR3 consists of 15 residues. Looked up from germline, CDR1 is SGHKS and CDR2 is YYEKEE (reference sequence). CDR3 amino acids: CASTMTGGSNYGYTF. CDR3 nucleotide sequence: TGTGCCAGCACCATGACAGGGGGCTCTAACTATGGCTACACCTTC.

The chain has TRBV5-6 and TRBJ2-7, with 8 bases matching TRBD1. The CDR3 contains 14 residues. The junction had 5 bases not matched to a gene; V was cut back by 2 bases and J by 4 bases. Germline V gives CDR1 SGHDT, CDR2 YYEEEE. The CDR3 loop reads CASSLRQGRYEQYF. In DNA, the CDR3 is TGTGCCAGCAGCTTAAGACAGGGGCGTTACGAGCAGTACTTC. The full variable domain, completed using reference TRBV5-6 and TRBJ2-7, is DAGVTQSPTHLIKTRGQQVTLRCSPKSGHDTVSWYQQALGQGPQFIFQYYEEEERQRGNFPDRFSGHQFPNYSSELNVNALLLGDSALYLCASSLRQGRYEQYFGPGTRLTVT.

The V and J genes are TRBV5-6 and TRBJ1-5; the D gene is possibly TRBD1 (5 bases). CDR1 is SGHDT, CDR2 YYEEEE, per germline. The CDR3 has 17 residues. V shed 2 bases and J shed 5 bases, with 20 bases lying between them. The CDR3 bases are TGTGCCAGCAGCTTCCCCGGCAGGGCCCCTACGGATCAGCCCCAGCATTTT. Its translation is CASSFPGRAPTDQPQHF.

The chain is built from TRBV19 and TRBJ2-2; 12 nucleotides line up with TRBD2. The CDR3 is made up of 16 amino acids. Germline CDR1 LNHDA, CDR2 SQIVND (reference sequence). V lost 5 bases, J lost 6 bases, and 7 bases stayed unmatched. The chain's CDR3 is CASSSWLAGGPGELFF. The CDR3 DNA follows: TGTGCCAGTAGTTCCTGGCTAGCGGGGGGGCCCGGGGAGCTGTTTTTT.

V usage is TRBV5-4 and J usage is TRBJ1-1; D is perhaps TRBD1 (5 bases). V lost 0 bases and J 5 bases, leaving 14 bases between the germline ends. The CDR3 loop spans 15 amino acids. The V gene's germline CDR1 is SGHNT and CDR2 YYREEE (reference sequence). The CDR3 region has the DNA TGTGCCAGCAGCTTGGTGTCCGGGGGAGGGACTGAAGCTTTCTTT. It codes for CASSLVSGGGTEAFF.

This clone occurred a few times. The chain is built from TRBV6-1 and TRBJ1-2; TRBD1 might be the D (5 bases). The ends were cut back, 0 bases at V and 8 bases at J, with 16 bases in the middle. Germline-derived CDR1 and CDR2 are MNHNS and SASEGT. The CDR3 has 15 amino acids. CDR3 loop: CASSEAEGFGYGYTF. DNA for the CDR3: TGTGCCAGCAGTGAAGCGGAGGGGTTTGGATACGGCTACACCTTC.

This chain uses TRBV3-1 (or the pseudogene TRBV3-2) with TRBJ2-1; no clear D. The CDR3 contains 12 residues. The V and J ends lost 2 bases and 10 bases respectively, with 9 bases between them. Germline V lookup: CDR1 LGHDT, CDR2 YNNKEL (reference sequence). The CDR3 reads CASSQSMREQFF. CDR3 in DNA: TGTGCCAGCAGCCAATCTATGCGCGAGCAGTTCTTC.

The chain employs TRBV3-1 (or the pseudogene TRBV3-2) and TRBJ1-2; D gene unclear. CDR1 is LGHDT, CDR2 YNNKEL, per germline (reference sequence). The length of the CDR3 is 13 residues. V lost 0 bases and J 7 bases, leaving 9 bases between the germline ends. CDR3 loop: CASSQDSGSGYTF. The CDR3, as DNA: TGTGCCAGCAGCCAAGATTCCGGGAGTGGCTACACCTTC.

The rearrangement links TRBV30 to TRBJ1-6; D remains unclear. Trimming took 3 bases from V and 8 from J, leaving 8 bases between them. The CDR3 sequence is 12 residues long. Germline loops: CDR1 GTSNPN, CDR2 SVGIG (reference sequence). This CDR3 reads CAWSPSDSPLHF. As DNA, the CDR3 is TGTGCCTGGAGCCCCTCCGATTCACCCCTCCACTTT. The whole variable domain, filled in from reference TRBV30 and TRBJ1-6, reads SQTIHQWPATLVQPVGSPLSLECTVEGTSNPNLYWYRQAAGRGLQLLFYSVGIGQISSEVPQNLSASRPQDRQFILSSKKLLLSDSGFYLCAWSPSDSPLHFGNGTRLTVT.

This clone showed up just once. This chain uses TRBV28 with TRBJ2-4, with D tentatively TRBD1 (5 bases). Germline V gives CDR1 MDHEN, CDR2 SYDVKM. The CDR3 consists of 16 residues. Trimming took off 7 bases at V and 3 bases at J, with 19 bases between the two ends. The DNA of the CDR3 is TGTGCCAGCACCTCGACAGAGATCGTCGACAAAAACATTCAGTACTTC. As protein: CASTSTEIVDKNIQYF. The full variable domain, in which reference TRBV28 and TRBJ2-4 provide the parts outside the CDR3, is DVKVTQSSRYLVKRTGEKVFLECVQDMDHENMFWYRQDPGLGLRLIYFSYDVKMKEKGDIPEGYSVSREKKERFSLILESASTNQTSMYLCASTSTEIVDKNIQYFGAGTRLSVL.

This clone is medium-sized (0.01 to 0.1%). CDR3 region: CASSQDMGGVQGYTF. The DNA of the CDR3 is TGCGCCAGCAGCCAAGATATGGGGGGGGTTCAGGGCTACACCTTC. The chain combines TRBV4-3 with TRBJ1-2, with TRBD1 as a possible D gene (5 bases). This CDR3 is 15 amino acids long. Germline CDR1 reads LGHNA; CDR2 reads YSLEER. The ends were cut back, 0 bases at V and 8 bases at J, with 16 bases in the middle.

This chain links TRBV5-1 with TRBJ2-5; tentatively, D is TRBD2 (5 bases). V lost 0 bases to trimming and J lost 2 bases, with 11 bases between them. Germline loops: CDR1 SGHRS, CDR2 YFSETQ. This CDR3 comprises 15 residues. This chain's CDR3 is CASSLAVGGQETQYF. The CDR3 DNA sequence: TGCGCCAGCAGCTTGGCTGTGGGCGGGCAAGAGACCCAGTACTTC.

The chain recombines TRBV9 with TRBJ1-4, with 7 bases that match TRBD1. J gave up 2 bases and V 5 bases, and 3 bases lay outside the gene matches. The CDR3 contains 14 residues. Germline lookup yields CDR1 SGDLS and CDR2 YYNGEE. CDR3 protein: CASSTQGTNEKLFF. The CDR3 region has the DNA TGTGCCAGCAGTACACAGGGGACTAATGAAAAACTGTTTTTT. The entire variable domain, with the rest obtained from reference TRBV9 and TRBJ1-4, is as follows: DSGVTQTPKHLITATGQRVTLRCSPRSGDLSVYWYQQSLDQGLQFLIQYYNGEERAKGNILERFSAQQFPDLHSELNLSSLELGDSALYFCASSTQGTNEKLFFGSGTQLSVL.

The table lists this clone with a count of one. The chain combines TRBV27 with TRBJ1-3, with D possibly TRBD1 on 5 matching bases. In germline, CDR1 is MNHEY, CDR2 SMNVEV (reference sequence). V lost 6 bases, J lost 9 bases, and 15 bases lay in between. There are 13 residues in the CDR3. The DNA for the CDR3 is TGTGCCAGCAGGGACGGACATGGTGGCACCATATATTTT. Encoded protein: CASRDGHGGTIYF.

The V gene is TRBV4-2, the J gene TRBJ2-7; TRBD1 matches 7 bases. Germline trimming cut 4 bases from V and 0 bases from J; bases unmatched to any gene: 6. Germline lookup yields CDR1 LGHNA and CDR2 YNFKEQ. There are 15 residues in the CDR3. The CDR3 protein is CASSPSSGGSYEQYF. CDR3 coding DNA: TGTGCCAGCAGCCCTTCGTCAGGGGGCTCCTACGAGCAGTACTTC.

V is TRBV24-1 and J is TRBJ2-5; the match to TRBD1 covers 10 bases. The V segment lost 3 bases and the J segment 5 bases; nucleotides outside the gene matches: 5. The germline CDR1 and CDR2 sequences are KGHDR and SFDVKD. CDR3 length equals 15 residues. The CDR3 here is CATSDPTGGAETQYF. In nucleotides, the CDR3 is TGTGCCACCAGTGATCCGACAGGGGGCGCGGAGACCCAGTACTTC.

This chain connects TRBV7-9 to TRBJ2-5; the D gene is possibly TRBD1 (6 bases). The CDR3 covers 14 residues. V was shortened by 5 bases and J by 5 bases, with 15 bases between the two germline ends. CDR1 and CDR2 from the germline V gene are SEHNR and FQNEAQ (reference sequence). The CDR3 is CASSPNTGRETQYF. The CDR3 DNA reads as TGTGCCAGCAGCCCTAATACAGGGCGTGAGACCCAGTACTTC.